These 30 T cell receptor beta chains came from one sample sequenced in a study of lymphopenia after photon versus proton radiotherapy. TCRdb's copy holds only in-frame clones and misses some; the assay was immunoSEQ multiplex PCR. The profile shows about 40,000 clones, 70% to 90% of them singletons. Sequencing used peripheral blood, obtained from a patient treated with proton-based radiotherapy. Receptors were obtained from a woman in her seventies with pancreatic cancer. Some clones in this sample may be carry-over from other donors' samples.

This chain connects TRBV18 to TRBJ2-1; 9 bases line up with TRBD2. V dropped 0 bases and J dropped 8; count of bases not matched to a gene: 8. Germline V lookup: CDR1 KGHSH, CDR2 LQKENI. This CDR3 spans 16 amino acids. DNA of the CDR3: TGTGCCAGCTCACCACCGACGCTAGCGGGAAAGTATGAGCAGTTCTTC. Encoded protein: CASSPPTLAGKYEQFF.

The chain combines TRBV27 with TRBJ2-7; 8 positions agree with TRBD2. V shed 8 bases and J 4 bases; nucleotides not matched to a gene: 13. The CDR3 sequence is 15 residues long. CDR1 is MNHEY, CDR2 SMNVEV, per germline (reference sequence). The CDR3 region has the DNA TGTGCCAGCTCCATCACCGGGACTAGTGGTTACGAGCAGTACTTC. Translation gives CASSITGTSGYEQYF.

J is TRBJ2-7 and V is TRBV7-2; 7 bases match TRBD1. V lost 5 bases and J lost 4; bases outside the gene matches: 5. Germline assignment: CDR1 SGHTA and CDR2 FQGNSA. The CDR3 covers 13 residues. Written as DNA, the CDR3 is TGTGCCAGCAGCCACGGGACAGATTACGAGCAGTACTTC. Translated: CASSHGTDYEQYF. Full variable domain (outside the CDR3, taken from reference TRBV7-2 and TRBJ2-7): GAGVSQSPSNKVTEKGKDVELRCDPISGHTALYWYRQSLGQGLEFLIYFQGNSAPDKSGLPSDRFSAERTGGSVSTLTIQRTQQEDSAVYLCASSHGTDYEQYFGPGTRLTVT.

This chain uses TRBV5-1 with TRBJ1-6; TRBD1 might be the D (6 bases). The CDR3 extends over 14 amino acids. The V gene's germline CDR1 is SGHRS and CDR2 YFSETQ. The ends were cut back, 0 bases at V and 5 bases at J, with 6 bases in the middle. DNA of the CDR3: TGCGCCAGCAGCTTGGGGACAGATAATTCACCCCTCCACTTT. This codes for CASSLGTDNSPLHF.

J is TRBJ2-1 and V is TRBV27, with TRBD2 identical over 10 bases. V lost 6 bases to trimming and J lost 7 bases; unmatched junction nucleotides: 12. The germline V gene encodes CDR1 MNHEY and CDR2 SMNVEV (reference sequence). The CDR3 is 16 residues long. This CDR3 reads CASRLSLAGAGNEQFF. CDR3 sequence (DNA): TGTGCCAGCAGACTCTCCCTAGCGGGAGCCGGGAATGAGCAGTTCTTC.

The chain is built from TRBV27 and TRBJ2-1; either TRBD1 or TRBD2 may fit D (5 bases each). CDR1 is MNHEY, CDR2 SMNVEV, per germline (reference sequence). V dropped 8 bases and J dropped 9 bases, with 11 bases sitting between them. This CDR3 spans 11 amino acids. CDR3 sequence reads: CASGDVLEQFF. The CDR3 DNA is TGTGCCAGCGGGGACGTCCTTGAGCAGTTCTTC.

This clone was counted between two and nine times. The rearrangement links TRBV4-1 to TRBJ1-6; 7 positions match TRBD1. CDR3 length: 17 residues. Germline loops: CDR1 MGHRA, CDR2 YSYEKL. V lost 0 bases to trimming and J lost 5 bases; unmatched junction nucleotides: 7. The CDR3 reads CASSQEARQGNNSPLHF. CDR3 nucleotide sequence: TGCGCCAGCAGCCAAGAAGCCAGACAGGGTAATAATTCACCCCTCCACTTT.

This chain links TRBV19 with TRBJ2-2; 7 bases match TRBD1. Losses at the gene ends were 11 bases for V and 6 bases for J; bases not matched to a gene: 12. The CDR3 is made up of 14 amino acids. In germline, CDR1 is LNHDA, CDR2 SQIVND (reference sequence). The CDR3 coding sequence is TGTGCCTCCCGGGGACAGTGGGGTGCCGGGGAGCTGTTTTTT. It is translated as CASRGQWGAGELFF. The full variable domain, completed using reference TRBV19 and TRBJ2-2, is DGGITQSPKYLFRKEGQNVTLSCEQNLNHDAMYWYRQDPGQGLRLIYYSQIVNDFQKGDIAEGYSVSREKKESFPLTVTSAQKNPTAFYLCASRGQWGAGELFFGEGSRLTVL.

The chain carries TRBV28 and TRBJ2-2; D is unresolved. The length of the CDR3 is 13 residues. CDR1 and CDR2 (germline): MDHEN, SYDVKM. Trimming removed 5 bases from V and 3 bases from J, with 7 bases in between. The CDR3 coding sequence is TGTGCCAGCAGTCTGTCAGACACCGGGGAGCTGTTTTTT. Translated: CASSLSDTGELFF.

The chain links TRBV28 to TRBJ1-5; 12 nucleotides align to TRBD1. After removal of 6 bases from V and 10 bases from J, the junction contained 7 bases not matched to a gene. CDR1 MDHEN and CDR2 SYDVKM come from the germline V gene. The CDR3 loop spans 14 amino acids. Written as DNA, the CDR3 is TGTGCCAGCAGCACCGGGACAGGGGGCGTCCCCCAGCATTTT. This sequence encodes CASSTGTGGVPQHF.

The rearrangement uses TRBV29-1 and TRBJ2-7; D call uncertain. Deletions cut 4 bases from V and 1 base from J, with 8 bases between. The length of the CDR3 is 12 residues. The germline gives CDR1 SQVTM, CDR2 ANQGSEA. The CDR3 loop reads CSVVGDSYEQYF. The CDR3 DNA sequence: TGCAGCGTTGTTGGGGATTCCTACGAGCAGTACTTC.

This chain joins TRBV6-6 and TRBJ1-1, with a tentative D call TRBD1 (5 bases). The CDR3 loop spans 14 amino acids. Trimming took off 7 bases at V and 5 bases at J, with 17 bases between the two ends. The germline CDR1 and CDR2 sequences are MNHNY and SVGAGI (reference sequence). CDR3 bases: TGTGCCAGCAATCAGTTGGCAGGGAGGACTGAAGCTTTCTTT. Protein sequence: CASNQLAGRTEAFF.

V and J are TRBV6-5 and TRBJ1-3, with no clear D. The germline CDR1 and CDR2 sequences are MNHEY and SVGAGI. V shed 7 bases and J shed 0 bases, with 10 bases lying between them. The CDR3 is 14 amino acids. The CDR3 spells CASTDTFSGNTIYF. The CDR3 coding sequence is TGTGCCAGCACTGACACCTTCTCTGGAAACACCATATATTTT.

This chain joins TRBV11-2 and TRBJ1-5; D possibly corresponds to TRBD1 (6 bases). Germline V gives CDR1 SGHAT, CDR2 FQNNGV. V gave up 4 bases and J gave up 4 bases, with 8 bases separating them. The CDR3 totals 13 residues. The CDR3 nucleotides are TGTGCCAGCAGCTCACAGGGTAATCAGCCCCAGCATTTT. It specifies CASSSQGNQPQHF.

The CDR3 loop is CASSLASSGIYGYTF. DNA for the CDR3: TGTGCCAGCAGCTTGGCCAGTTCAGGGATCTATGGCTACACCTTC. This chain uses TRBV5-5 with TRBJ1-2; D perhaps matches TRBD1 (5 bases). The V end was cut by 0 bases, the J end by 4 bases, with 13 bases between. Germline V lookup: CDR1 SGHKS, CDR2 YYEKEE (reference sequence). CDR3 length: 15 residues.

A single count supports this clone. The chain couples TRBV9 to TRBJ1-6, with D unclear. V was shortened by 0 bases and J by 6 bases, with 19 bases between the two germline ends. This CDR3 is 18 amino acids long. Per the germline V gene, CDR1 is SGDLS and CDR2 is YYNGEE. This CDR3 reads CASSVADGSQRFNSPLHF. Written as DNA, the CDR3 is TGTGCCAGCAGCGTAGCAGATGGCTCCCAACGGTTTAATTCACCCCTCCACTTT.

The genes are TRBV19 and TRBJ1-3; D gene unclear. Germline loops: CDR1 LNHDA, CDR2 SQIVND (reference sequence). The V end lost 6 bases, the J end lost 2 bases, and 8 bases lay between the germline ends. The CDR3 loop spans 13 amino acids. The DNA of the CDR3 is TGTGCCAGTAGCCGGGGAGCTGGAAACACCATATATTTT. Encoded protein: CASSRGAGNTIYF.

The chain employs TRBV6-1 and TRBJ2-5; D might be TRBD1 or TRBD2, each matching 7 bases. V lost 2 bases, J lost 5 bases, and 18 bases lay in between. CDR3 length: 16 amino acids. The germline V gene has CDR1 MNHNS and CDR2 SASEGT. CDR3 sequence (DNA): TGTGCCAGCAGTGAACAGGGGGGAGGGCCATCGGAGACCCAGTACTTC. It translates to CASSEQGGGPSETQYF.

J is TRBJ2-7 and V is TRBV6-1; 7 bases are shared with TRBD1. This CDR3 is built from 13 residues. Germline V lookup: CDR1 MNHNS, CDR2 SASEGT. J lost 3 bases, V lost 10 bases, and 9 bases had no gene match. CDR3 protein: CAIKTGTDYEQYF. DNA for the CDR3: TGTGCCATCAAAACGGGGACAGACTACGAGCAGTACTTC.

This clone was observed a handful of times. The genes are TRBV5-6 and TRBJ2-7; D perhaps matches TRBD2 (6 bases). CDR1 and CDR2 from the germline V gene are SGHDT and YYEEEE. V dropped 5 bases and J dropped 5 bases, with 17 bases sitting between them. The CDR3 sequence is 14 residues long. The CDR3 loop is CASREDGSAHEQYF. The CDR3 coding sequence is TGTGCCAGCAGAGAGGACGGGAGCGCCCACGAGCAGTACTTC.

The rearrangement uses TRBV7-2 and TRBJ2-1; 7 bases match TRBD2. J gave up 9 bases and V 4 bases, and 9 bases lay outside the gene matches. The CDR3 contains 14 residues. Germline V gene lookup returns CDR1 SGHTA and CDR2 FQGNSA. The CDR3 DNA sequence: TGTGCCAGCAGCTACGGGACTAATCTCGGTGAGCAGTTCTTC. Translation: CASSYGTNLGEQFF.

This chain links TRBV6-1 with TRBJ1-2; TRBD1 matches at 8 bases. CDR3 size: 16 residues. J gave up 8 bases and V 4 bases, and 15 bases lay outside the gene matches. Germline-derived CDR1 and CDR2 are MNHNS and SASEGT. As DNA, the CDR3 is TGTGCCAGCAGTGGGATAGACAGGGGCCCCCTCGACGGCTACACCTTC. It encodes CASSGIDRGPLDGYTF.

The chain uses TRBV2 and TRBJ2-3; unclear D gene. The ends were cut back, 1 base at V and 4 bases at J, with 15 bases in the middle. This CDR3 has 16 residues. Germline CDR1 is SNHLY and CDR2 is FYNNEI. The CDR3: CASSEVGGVTADTQYF. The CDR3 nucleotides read TGTGCCAGCAGTGAAGTTGGTGGGGTAACGGCAGATACGCAGTATTTT. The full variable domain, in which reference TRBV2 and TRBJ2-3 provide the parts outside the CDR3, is EPEVTQTPSHQVTQMGQEVILRCVPISNHLYFYWYRQILGQKVEFLVSFYNNEISEKSEIFDDQFSVERPDGSNFTLKIRSTKLEDSAMYFCASSEVGGVTADTQYFGPGTRLTVL.

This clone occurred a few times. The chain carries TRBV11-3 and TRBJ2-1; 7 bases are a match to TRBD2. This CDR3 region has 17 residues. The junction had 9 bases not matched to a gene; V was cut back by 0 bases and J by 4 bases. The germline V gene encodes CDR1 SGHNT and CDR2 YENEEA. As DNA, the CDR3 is TGTGCCAGCAGCTTAGATACGACGGGAGGACTATACAATGAGCAGTTCTTC. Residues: CASSLDTTGGLYNEQFF.

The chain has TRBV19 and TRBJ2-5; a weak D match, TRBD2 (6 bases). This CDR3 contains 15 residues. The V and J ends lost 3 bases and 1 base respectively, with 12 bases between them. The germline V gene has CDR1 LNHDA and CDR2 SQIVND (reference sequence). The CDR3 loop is CASSMGDSGQETQYF. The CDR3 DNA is TGTGCCAGTAGTATGGGGGATAGCGGCCAAGAGACCCAGTACTTC.

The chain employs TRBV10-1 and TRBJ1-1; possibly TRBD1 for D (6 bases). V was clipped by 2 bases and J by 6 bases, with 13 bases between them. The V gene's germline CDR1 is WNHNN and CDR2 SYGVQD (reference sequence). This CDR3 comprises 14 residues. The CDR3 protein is CASSEQQGNSEAFF. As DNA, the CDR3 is TGCGCCAGCAGTGAGCAACAGGGAAACTCTGAAGCTTTCTTT.

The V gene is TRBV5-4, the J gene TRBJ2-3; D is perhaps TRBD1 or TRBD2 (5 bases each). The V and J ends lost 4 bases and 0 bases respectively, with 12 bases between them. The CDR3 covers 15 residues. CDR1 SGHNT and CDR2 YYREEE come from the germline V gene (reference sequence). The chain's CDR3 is CASSHRDRSTDTQYF. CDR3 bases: TGTGCCAGCAGCCACCGGGACCGTAGCACAGATACGCAGTATTTT. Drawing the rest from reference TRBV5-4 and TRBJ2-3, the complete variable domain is ETGVTQSPTHLIKTRGQQVTLRCSSQSGHNTVSWYQQALGQGPQFIFQYYREEENGRGNFPPRFSGLQFPNYSSELNVNALELDDSALYLCASSHRDRSTDTQYFGPGTRLTVL.

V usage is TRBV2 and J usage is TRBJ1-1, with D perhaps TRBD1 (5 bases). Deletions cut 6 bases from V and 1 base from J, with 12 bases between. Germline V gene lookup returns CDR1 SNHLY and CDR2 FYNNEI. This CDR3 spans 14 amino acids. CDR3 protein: CASRWRGGNTEAFF. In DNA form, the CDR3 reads TGTGCCAGCAGATGGCGGGGGGGGAACACTGAAGCTTTCTTT.

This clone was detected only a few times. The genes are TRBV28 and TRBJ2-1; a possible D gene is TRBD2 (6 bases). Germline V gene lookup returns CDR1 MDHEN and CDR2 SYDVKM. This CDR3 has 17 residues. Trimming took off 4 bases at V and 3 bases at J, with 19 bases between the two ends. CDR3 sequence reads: CASSCQLAQAYYNEQFF. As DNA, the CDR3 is TGTGCCAGCAGTTGCCAACTAGCCCAGGCCTACTACAATGAGCAGTTCTTC.

The CDR3 region has the DNA TGTGCCAGCTCACCACCGGGAGGGAGCTCCTACAATGAGCAGTTCTTC. Amino acids: CASSPPGGSSYNEQFF. The chain joins TRBV18 to TRBJ2-1; 7 bases are a match to TRBD2. Losses at the gene ends were 0 bases for V and 0 bases for J; bases not matched to a gene: 2. Germline V gives CDR1 KGHSH, CDR2 LQKENI. The CDR3 totals 16 residues.